This note documents a single T cell receptor beta chain sequence. Its cognate antigen has yet to be identified. No base quality values were provided; no much bigger clone lies one nucleotide off. The source of the sample is a study of cytomegalovirus exposure and HLA in healthy donors (TCRdb year 2017). General notes on the study: In an earlier analysis of around 540 of the donors, less than 350 Gb of sequence data and 90 million to 120 million unique TCR beta sequences from roughly 180 million T cells were reported. About 300 gigabases of sequencing data and around 85 million unique TCR sequences made up an early release that covered approximately 650 HLA-typed donors. The study used immunosequencing to profile the T cell repertoires of approximately 690 subjects and linked those repertoires to cytomegalovirus serostatus. Among 300 to 500 genotyped donors of the cohort, an average of about 240,000 unique TCR beta nucleotide sequences was sequenced per donor, of which about 19% were non-productive. All discovery cohort repertoires had been generated on a single sequencing platform. The aim of the study was to test whether cataloging public T cell receptors could identify signatures of past pathogen exposure. In addition to the first cohort of 650 to 750 subjects, a separate validation cohort of 100 to 150 different subjects was used. An earlier analysis of about 620 of the donors applied high-throughput TCR beta sequencing to assess whether each TCR beta V gene segment acted as functional or pseudogenic. Rather than drawing on any new phenotypic data, the later analysis identified candidate immune exposures from TCR beta sequences and the way those sequences occurred across donors. A later genetic analysis took genome-wide SNP genotypes for about three fifths of the 666 donors and used that subset as a discovery cohort. High-throughput TCR immunosequencing, statistical association of individual TCRs with disease status, and machine learning were combined to predict cytomegalovirus infection status. Typing coverage varied by locus: about 620-630 donors for A, B, C, DRB1 and DQB1; more than 500 for DQA1; around 610 for DPA1; fewer than 480 for DPB1. Alongside the repertoire data, information on donor age, sex, ethnicity and CMV serostatus was compiled. A later analysis re-examined previously published TCR beta repertoires from more than 550 donors and added high-resolution HLA genotyping to investigate patterns of TCR occurrence. About 5 DR-DQ haplotypes were handled as single units for association and clustering, since linkage in the cohort was strong. Among the approximately 420 genotyped donors, under 90% belonged to the genetic ancestry cluster associated with self-reported Caucasian donors. Both class I and class II loci were covered by HLA typing, at four-digit resolution. General study outcomes and caveats: Assigning TCR associations to individual alleles was difficult when HLA alleles, especially DR and DQ, strongly co-occurred. A further reported finding was that TCR beta sequences accurately predicted the HLA-A and HLA-B alleles for most subjects in the first cohort. In a later genetic analysis, a missense DCLRE1C variant was associated with V-gene and J-gene trimming of TCR beta chains, and the association was replicated in an independent cohort. An earlier analysis of approximately 590 of the donors showed that most TCR beta V segments appeared in productive rearrangements either about 87% or about 30% of the time, which broadly matched IMGT annotations. HLA typing was unavailable for some donors at each locus, so association tests used only the typed subset. The study listed 164 TCR beta chains as associated with cytomegalovirus. While some public TCRs were present in many individuals, most TCR sequences turned up only very rarely across donors. According to the authors, the approach could potentially be generalized to other disease states and immunological phenotypes. Because counts were too low, more than 15 rarely observed V segments, including chromosome 9 orphons, were left out of the earlier analysis of approximately 500 of the donors. A later analysis found that TCR association rates varied across HLA loci, with DRB1 alleles showing the most associated TCRs and HLA-C alleles the fewest. Compared with the 666-donor mean, donors in an Asian-associated ancestry cluster had fewer N-insertions in productive TCRs, according to a later genetic analysis. The presence/absence analyses assumed that sequencing depth was roughly uniform across donors, and that assumption may not be true. A cluster of highly shared sequence variants was judged likely to be a technical artifact of the sequencing pipeline. In vitro tests confirmed that a few of the cytomegalovirus-associated TCR beta chains recognize cytomegalovirus antigens. A later analysis associated about 17,000 TCR beta sequences with specific HLA alleles at a false discovery rate of 0.05. Only TCR beta chains were sequenced in this cohort, and the absence of alpha or paired-chain data limited detectable features. In a later analysis, most CMV-associated TCR beta chains were found to appear HLA-restricted, with HLA associations seemingly driven largely by CMV exposure. CMV serostatus was the only immune exposure information available for the cohort. According to a later analysis, parvovirus B19, influenza, CMV and Epstein-Barr virus appeared linked to several top co-occurrence clusters. The 87-base-pair reads could not distinguish some IMGT-functional V segments, including TRBV6-2 and TRBV6-3, so those segments were excluded. Linkage disequilibrium might explain the correlated functional status among segregating V segments, but an unknown experimental factor could not be ruled out. The classifier was reported to diagnose cytomegalovirus status with high specificity and sensitivity in both the original and validation cohorts. In a later analysis, HLA-associated TCR beta chains were found to be more clonally expanded and to have lower generation probabilities than equally common non-associated chains.

There are 14 amino acids in the CDR3, from cysteine to phenylalanine inclusive. Of the read, only the CDR3 DNA is kept; its 42 bases are in frame from base 1. Trimming accounts for 3 bases at V and 0 bases at J, while the number of junction bases matched to no gene is 0. CDR1 and CDR2 are drawn from the germline V gene: ENHRY, SYGVKD. Library construction relied on the immunoSEQ multiplex PCR assay. For the multiplex PCR, a mixture combining 60 forward primers for TCR Vbeta segments and 13 reverse primers for TCR Jbeta segments was used. Amplification of the CDR3 region of rearranged TCR beta genes was performed with a multiplex PCR assay on genomic DNA. The Illumina HiSeq System was used to sequence the amplified TCR beta libraries as 87-base-pair reads. As for how the authors treated the data: In a later analysis, tens of millions of unique TCR beta chains were counted across the approximately 640 repertoires, and approximately 11 million of these chains were shared by at least two donors. A nearest-neighbor algorithm error-corrected the raw reads and collapsed the reads into unique sequences, merging closely related sequences to remove PCR and sequencing errors. To assign V, D and J gene segments, CDR3 sequences were aligned to IMGT reference sequences. For a sequence to be retained, at least a six-nucleotide match to both a V gene segment and a J gene segment was required. Rearrangements were called productive when the CDR3 lacked stop codons and stayed in frame with V and J; all others were non-productive. Following IMGT convention, CDR3 was defined as the stretch from the second conserved V-encoded cysteine to the conserved J-encoded phenylalanine. The earlier analysis of 587 of the donors excluded any sequence lacking an unambiguous match to a single V gene segment. An earlier analysis of some 610 of the donors called V segments functional above 56.7% productive rearrangements and segregating when the between-donor standard deviation exceeded 5%. A statistical classification framework was built to diagnose cytomegalovirus status from the catalog of TCR beta chain sequences. In a later analysis, V and J genes were assigned by comparing TCR nucleotide sequences against IMGT/GENE-DB human TR gene sequences. The TCRdist pipeline was used in a later analysis to assign CDR3 sequences and most-parsimonious VDJ recombination scenarios. A later analysis defined each TCR beta chain by its CDR3 amino acid sequence plus V-gene family, and excluded reads lacking a unique V-gene family. A later analysis removed 550 to 650 highly shared, low-generation-probability nucleotide sequences to deal with suspected cross-contamination and a sequencing artifact. For each public chain, a later analysis derived a clonal expansion index from normalized ranks of inferred template counts within each repertoire. Generation probabilities in a later analysis came from a VDJ recombination model fitted to out-of-frame rearrangements, and those results were checked against IGoR. A later analysis scored TCR-TCR, TCR-HLA and TCR-CMV co-occurrence with hypergeometric tests, applying a repertoire-size bias correction to TCR pairs. A later analysis estimated false discovery rates by permuting HLA or CMV assignments 20 times. In a later analysis, co-occurring TCRs were grouped using DBSCAN, and TCRdist sequence similarity was added for clustering within HLA-allele-positive subsets. For co-occurrence clustering, repertoires with fewer than 30,000 or more than 120,000 public chains were excluded, along with a handful of repertoires with anomalous nucleotide sharing. Imported from immuneACCESS, the table was reduced by TCRdb to in-frame sequences with V and J called. These copies leave out some clones; in studies compared against another copy, an unresolved V gene accounts for under half, and the cause of the remainder is not known. V and J calls and clone size are given by that table; D and trimming were obtained from the DNA. The sample profile shows fewer than 200,000 clones; about 82% of them were found once. The ten largest clonotypes hold 0.6% to 0.95% of the sample.

The cohort was made up of roughly 670 healthy bone marrow donors. At the time of sampling, all cohort members were nominally healthy, though unrecorded immune exposures were likely present. The donor tested CMV seronegative, placing the donor among the approximately 360 seronegative members of the cohort. A peripheral blood sample was provided by each donor, and peripheral blood mononuclear cells were used for TCR beta sequencing. Genomic DNA extraction from the blood cell samples was performed with the Qiagen DNeasy Blood Extraction Kit. The receptor's source is a female donor in good health and CMV-seronegative. Sequencing was performed on PBMCs. Recombination linked TRBV10-3 to TRBJ1-2, with 8 bases matching TRBD1. The DNA sequence is as follows: TGTGCCATCAGTGACAGGGGGCCTAACTATGGCTACACCTTC. It encodes CAISDRGPNYGYTF.